This TCR beta chain was sequenced for a study of CD4 T cells in relation to SARS-CoV-2 and coronaviruses. Study information: PBMCs were cultured with antigen for less than twelve days before TCR beta sequencing.

The CDR3 is 15 amino acids. Losses at the gene ends were 4 bases for V and 4 bases for J; bases not matched to a gene: 6. Germline CDR1 MNHEY, CDR2 SMNVEV (reference sequence). The count of this clone is one. Its antigen is undetermined. Profiled with immunoSEQ multiplex PCR; TCRdb holds only in-frame clones, not every one. Here the sample spans about 36,000 clones, roughly 80% being singletons. Study-level points and caveats: Compared with monoreactive clones, crossreactive clones showed significantly weaker SARS-CoV-2 expansion.

This clonotype originated in an adult with COVID-19. The sample consisted of naive CD4+ T cells from PBMCs, cultured in vitro. Subset meaning: naive CD4+ T cells isolated by negative enrichment. This chain joins TRBV27 and TRBJ1-4, with 7 nucleotides matching TRBD1. For the CDR3, the DNA is TGTGCCAGCAGTTGGAAGCAGGGGGGTAATGAAAAACTGTTTTTT. The encoded protein is CASSWKQGGNEKLFF.